This TCR beta chain derives from a study of PD-1 blockade in classical Hodgkin lymphoma. Overall study findings and caveats: Complete responders matched newly diagnosed patients in baseline diversity. When set against healthy donors, newly diagnosed patients were reported to show lower baseline TCR diversity. Causes of the repertoire differences remain undefined, possibly disease activity or prior therapy.

Profiling relied on immunoSEQ multiplex PCR, and the TCRdb table lists in-frame clones only, not all of them. The data hold 35,000 or so clones, with roughly two thirds observed a single time. Losses at the gene ends were 4 bases for V and 2 bases for J; bases not matched to a gene: 8. The CDR3 runs 15 residues. Germline values: CDR1 SQVTM, CDR2 ANQGSEA. Relapses following autologous stem cell transplantation were seen in all patients, with brentuximab vedotin exposure varying. Each best response was a complete response, a partial response or progressive disease. Regarding this clone: The target antigen is unknown.

The V and J genes are TRBV29-1 and TRBJ1-1; 9 nucleotides agree with TRBD1. The receptor was derived from a human donor with classical Hodgkin lymphoma. The sequences come from peripheral blood mononuclear cells (PBMCs), collected before the second cycle of nivolumab. The chain's CDR3 is CSVVGQGGGNTEAFF. In DNA, the CDR3 is TGCAGCGTTGTGGGACAGGGAGGGGGAAACACTGAAGCTTTCTTT.